The clone carrying this T cell receptor (beta chain) was counted many times. These data come from a study of identical twins. One entry per CDR3 protein results from TCRdb running MiXCR on the 5' RACE reads. In the table there are more than 350,000 distinct CDR3 sequences, roughly 9% of which are singletons. This clonotype originated in a woman in her forties or fifties in good health. Sequencing was carried out using naive T cells sorted from blood.

The DNA for the CDR3 is TGTGCCAGCAGTTTATCAGGAGCTAACTATGGCTACACCTTC. Translated: CASSLSGANYGYTF. The chain couples TRBV27 to TRBJ1-2; D is unresolved. Germline CDR1 and CDR2: MNHEY and SMNVEV (reference sequence). The CDR3 runs to 14 residues. Trimming took off 0 bases at V and 0 bases at J, with 5 bases between the two ends.